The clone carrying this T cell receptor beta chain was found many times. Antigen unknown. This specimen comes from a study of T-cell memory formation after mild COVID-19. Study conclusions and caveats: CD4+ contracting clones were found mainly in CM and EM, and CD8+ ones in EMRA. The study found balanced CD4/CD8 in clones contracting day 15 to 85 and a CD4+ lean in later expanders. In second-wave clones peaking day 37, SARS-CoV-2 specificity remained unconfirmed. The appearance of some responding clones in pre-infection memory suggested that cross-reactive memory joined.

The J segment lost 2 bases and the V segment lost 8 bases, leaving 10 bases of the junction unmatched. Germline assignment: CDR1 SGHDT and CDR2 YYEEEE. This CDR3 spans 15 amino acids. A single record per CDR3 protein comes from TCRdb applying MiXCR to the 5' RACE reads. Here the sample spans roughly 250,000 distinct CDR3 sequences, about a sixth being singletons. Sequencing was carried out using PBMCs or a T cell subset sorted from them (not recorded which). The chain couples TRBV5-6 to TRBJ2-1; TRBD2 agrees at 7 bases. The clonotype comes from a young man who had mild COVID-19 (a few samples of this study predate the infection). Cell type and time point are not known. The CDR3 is CASKTGTTTYNEQFF. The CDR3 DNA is TGTGCCAGTAAAACCGGGACTACTACCTACAATGAGCAGTTCTTC.